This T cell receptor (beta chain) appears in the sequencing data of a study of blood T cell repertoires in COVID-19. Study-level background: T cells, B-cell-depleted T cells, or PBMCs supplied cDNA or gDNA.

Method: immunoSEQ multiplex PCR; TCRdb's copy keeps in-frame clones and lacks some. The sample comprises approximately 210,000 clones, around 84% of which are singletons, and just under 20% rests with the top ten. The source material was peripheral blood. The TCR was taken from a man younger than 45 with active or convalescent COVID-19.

The CDR3 nucleotides are TGTGCCAGCAGCCAATCGACAGGGACCTATGGCTACACCTTC. It codes for CASSQSTGTYGYTF. The chain links TRBV9 to TRBJ1-2, with 7 bases fitting TRBD1. After removal of 4 bases from V and 4 bases from J, the junction contained 7 bases not matched to a gene. The germline CDR1 and CDR2 sequences are SGDLS and YYNGEE. The CDR3 totals 14 residues.